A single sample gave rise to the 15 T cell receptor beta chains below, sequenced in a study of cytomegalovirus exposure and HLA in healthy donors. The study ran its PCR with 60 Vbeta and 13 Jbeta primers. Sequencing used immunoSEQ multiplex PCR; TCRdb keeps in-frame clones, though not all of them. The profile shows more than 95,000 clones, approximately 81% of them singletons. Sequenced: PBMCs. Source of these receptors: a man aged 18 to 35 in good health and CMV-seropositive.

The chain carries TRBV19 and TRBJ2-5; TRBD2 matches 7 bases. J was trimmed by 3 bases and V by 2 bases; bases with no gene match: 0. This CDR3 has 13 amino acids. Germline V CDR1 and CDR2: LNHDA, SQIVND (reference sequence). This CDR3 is CASSITSEETQYF. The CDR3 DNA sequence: TGTGCCAGTAGTATAACTAGCGAAGAGACCCAGTACTTC.

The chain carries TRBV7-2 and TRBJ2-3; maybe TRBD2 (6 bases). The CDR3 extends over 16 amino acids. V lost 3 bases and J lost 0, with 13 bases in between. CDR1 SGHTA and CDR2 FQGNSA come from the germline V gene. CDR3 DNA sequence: TGTGCCAGCAGCTTGGATCTTAGCGGCAGCACAGATACGCAGTATTTT. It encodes CASSLDLSGSTDTQYF.

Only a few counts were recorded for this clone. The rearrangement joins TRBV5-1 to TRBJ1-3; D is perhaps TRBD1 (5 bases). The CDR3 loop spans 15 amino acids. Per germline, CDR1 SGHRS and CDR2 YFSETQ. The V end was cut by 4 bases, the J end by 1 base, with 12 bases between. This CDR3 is CASSVDGGSGNTIYF. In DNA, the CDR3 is TGCGCCAGCAGCGTGGACGGGGGATCTGGAAACACCATATATTTT.

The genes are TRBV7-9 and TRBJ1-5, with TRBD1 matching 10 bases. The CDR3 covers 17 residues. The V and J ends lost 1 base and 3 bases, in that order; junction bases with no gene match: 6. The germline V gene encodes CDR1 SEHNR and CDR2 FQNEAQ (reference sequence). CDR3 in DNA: TGTGCCAGCAGCTTAGGGTTGGGACAGGGGTCCAATCAGCCCCAGCATTTT. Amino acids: CASSLGLGQGSNQPQHF.

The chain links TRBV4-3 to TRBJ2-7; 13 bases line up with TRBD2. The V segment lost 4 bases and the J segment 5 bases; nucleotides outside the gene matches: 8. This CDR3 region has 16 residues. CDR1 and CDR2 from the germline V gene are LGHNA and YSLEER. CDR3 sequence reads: CASSRNSGTSGNEQYF. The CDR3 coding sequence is TGCGCCAGCAGCCGCAACTCCGGGACTAGCGGGAACGAGCAGTACTTC.

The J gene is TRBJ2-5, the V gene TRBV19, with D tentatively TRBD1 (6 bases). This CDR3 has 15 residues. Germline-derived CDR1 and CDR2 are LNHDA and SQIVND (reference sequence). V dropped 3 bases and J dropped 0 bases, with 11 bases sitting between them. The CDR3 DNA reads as TGTGCCAGTAGTATGGCAGGGGAGTACCAAGAGACCCAGTACTTC. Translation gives CASSMAGEYQETQYF.

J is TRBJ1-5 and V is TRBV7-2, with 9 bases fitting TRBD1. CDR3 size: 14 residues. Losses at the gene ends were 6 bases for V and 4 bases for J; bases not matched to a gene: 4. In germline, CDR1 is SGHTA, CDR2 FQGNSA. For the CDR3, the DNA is TGTGCCAGCAGACCCGGACAGGGGAATCAGCCCCAGCATTTT. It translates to CASRPGQGNQPQHF.

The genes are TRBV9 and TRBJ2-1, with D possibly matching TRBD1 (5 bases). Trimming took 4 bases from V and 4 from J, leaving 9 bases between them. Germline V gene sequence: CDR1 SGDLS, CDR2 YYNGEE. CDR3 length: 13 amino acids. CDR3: CASSTGLYNEQFF. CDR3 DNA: TGTGCCAGCAGCACAGGATTGTACAATGAGCAGTTCTTC.

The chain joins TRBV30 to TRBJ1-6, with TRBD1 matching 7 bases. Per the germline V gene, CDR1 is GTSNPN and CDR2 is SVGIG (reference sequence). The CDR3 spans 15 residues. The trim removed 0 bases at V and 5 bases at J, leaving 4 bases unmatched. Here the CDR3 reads CAWSVPTGNNSPLHF. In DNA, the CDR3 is TGTGCCTGGAGTGTACCGACAGGGAATAATTCACCCCTCCACTTT.

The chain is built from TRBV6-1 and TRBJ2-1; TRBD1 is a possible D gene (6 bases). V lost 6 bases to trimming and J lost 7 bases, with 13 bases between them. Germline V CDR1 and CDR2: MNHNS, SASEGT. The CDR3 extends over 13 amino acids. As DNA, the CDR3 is TGTGCCAGCAGCCCGACAGGATTTAATGAGCAGTTCTTC. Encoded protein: CASSPTGFNEQFF.

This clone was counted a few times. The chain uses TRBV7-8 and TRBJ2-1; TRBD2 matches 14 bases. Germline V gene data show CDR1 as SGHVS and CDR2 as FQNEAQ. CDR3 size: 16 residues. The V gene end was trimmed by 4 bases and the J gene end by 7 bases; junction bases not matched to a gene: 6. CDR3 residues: CASSYQGLAGANEQFF. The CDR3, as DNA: TGTGCCAGCAGCTACCAGGGACTAGCGGGAGCTAATGAGCAGTTCTTC. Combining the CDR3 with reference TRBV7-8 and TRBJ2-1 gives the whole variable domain GAGVSQSPRYKVAKRGQDVALRCDPISGHVSLFWYQQALGQGPEFLTYFQNEAQLDKSGLPSDRFFAERPEGSVSTLKIQRTQQEDSAVYLCASSYQGLAGANEQFFGPGTRLTVL.

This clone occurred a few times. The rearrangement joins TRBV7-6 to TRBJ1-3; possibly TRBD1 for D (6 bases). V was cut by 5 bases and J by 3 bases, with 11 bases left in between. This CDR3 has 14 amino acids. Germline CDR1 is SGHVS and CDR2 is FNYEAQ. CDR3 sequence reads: CASSPRTDGNTIYF. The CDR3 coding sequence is TGTGCCAGCAGCCCAAGGACAGATGGAAACACCATATATTTT.

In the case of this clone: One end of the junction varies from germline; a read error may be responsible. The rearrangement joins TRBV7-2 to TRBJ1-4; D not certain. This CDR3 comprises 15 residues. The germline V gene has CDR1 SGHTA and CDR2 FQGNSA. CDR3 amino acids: CASSRTTGRNEKLFF. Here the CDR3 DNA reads TGCGCCAGCAGCCGTACAACCGGGAGGAATGAAAAACTGTTTTTT.

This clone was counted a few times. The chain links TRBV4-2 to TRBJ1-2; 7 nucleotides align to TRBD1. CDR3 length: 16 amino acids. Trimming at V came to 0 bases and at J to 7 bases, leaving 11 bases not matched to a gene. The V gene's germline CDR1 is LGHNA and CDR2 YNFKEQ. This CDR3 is CASSQDVGQQIGGYTF. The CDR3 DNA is TGTGCCAGCAGCCAAGATGTGGGACAGCAAATCGGTGGCTACACCTTC.

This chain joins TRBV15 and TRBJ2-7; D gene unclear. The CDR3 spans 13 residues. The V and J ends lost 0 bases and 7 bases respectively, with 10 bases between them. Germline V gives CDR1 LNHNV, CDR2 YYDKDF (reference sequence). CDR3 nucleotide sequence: TGTGCCACCAGCAGAGATTCGCCCAGAGAGCAGTACTTC. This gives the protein CATSRDSPREQYF.